Detailed here is one T cell receptor beta chain. Its antigen is undetermined. The data stem from a study of CD8 T cells in ankylosing spondylitis. Each CDR3 protein is one row after TCRdb ran MiXCR on the 5' RACE reads. The sample lists 150,000 to 200,000 distinct CDR3 sequences; 9.5% to 15% were seen once. Findings of the study overall: Reportedly, disease-linked clones are significantly enriched in ankylosing spondylitis patients' matched synovial fluid. Earlier authors reported some of these motif variants in reactive arthritis synovial fluid and blood. Researchers report that disease-linked clones proved CD8+ and relatively rare in peripheral blood.

Germline V gene data show CDR1 as SGHAT and CDR2 as FQNNGV. V lost 0 bases and J lost 6; bases outside the gene matches: 8. This CDR3 is built from 15 residues. This chain connects TRBV11-2 to TRBJ2-7, with TRBD1 matching over 7 bases. The sequence was collected from a male donor with ankylosing spondylitis or in good health (not recorded which). Material: blood, either unsorted or a sorted T cell fraction (not recorded which). This chain's CDR3 is CASSLDPTGAGEQYF. The CDR3 DNA reads as TGTGCCAGCAGCTTAGATCCCACAGGGGCGGGCGAGCAGTACTTC. Together with reference TRBV11-2 and TRBJ2-7, the CDR3 gives the full variable domain: EAGVAQSPRYKIIEKRQSVAFWCNPISGHATLYWYQQILGQGPKLLIQFQNNGVVDDSQLPKDRFSAERLKGVDSTLKIQPAKLEDSAVYLCASSLDPTGAGEQYFGPGTRLTVT.